The clone carrying this TCR beta chain has only one observation. This record belongs to a study of blood T cell repertoires in COVID-19. At the level of the study: T cells, B-cell-depleted T cells, or PBMCs provided the cDNA or gDNA that served as material.

Germline CDR1 and CDR2: SGHRS and YFSETQ. This CDR3 is 15 amino acids long. Between the trimmed V and J ends, which lost 0 bases and 6 bases, there was a span of 12 bases. Assay used: immunoSEQ multiplex PCR; TCRdb lists only in-frame clones, some missing. In the table there are some 490,000 clones, 75% to 90% of which are singletons. Cohorts were determined from participant-reported clinical history. The sample comprised PBMCs or T cells enriched from blood (not recorded which). The origin of this receptor is a woman aged 55-69 years who had recovered from COVID-19. The chain is built from TRBV5-1 and TRBJ2-2, with TRBD2 as a possible D gene (5 bases). The CDR3 bases are TGCGCCAGCAGCTTGGATTCGGGAAACTCCGGGGAGCTGTTTTTT. It encodes CASSLDSGNSGELFF. The full variable domain, its missing parts supplied by reference TRBV5-1 and TRBJ2-2, is KAGVTQTPRYLIKTRGQQVTLSCSPISGHRSVSWYQQTPGQGLQFLFEYFSETQRNKGNFPGRFSGRQFSNSRSEMNVSTLELGDSALYLCASSLDSGNSGELFFGEGSRLTVL.